The rows below give T cell receptor beta chains drawn from one sample of a study of early T cells in non-severe SARS-CoV-2 infection. TCRdb itself ran the 5' RACE reads through MiXCR, one entry per CDR3 protein. The table has tens of thousands of distinct CDR3 sequences, over 20% seen once. The material sequenced was whole blood, taken at baseline. The receptors come from an adult who was a healthcare worker with PCR-confirmed SARS-CoV-2 infection or an uninfected control (not recorded which). Both conserved end residues are part of each CDR3. D genes are given only for firm matches. Clone size is not always given. Where it is, it says once, few, many or a class for expanded clones.

d_call	v_call	clone_size	j_call	cdr3_aa	cdr3_nt
-	TRBV18	few	TRBJ2-5	CASSPPVAETQYF	TGTGCCAGCTCACCACCGGTCGCGGAGACCCAGTACTTC
TRBD1	TRBV3-1	-	TRBJ2-1	CASGDRGSSEQFF	TGTGCCAGCGGGGACAGGGGAAGCAGCGAGCAGTTCTTC
-	TRBV7-9	many	TRBJ2-7	CASSAGTMPYEQYF	TGTGCCAGCAGCGCCGGGACAATGCCCTACGAGCAGTACTTC
TRBD2	TRBV5-1	-	TRBJ2-1	CASSLEGRGAVDEQFF	TGCGCCAGCAGCTTGGAAGGGCGGGGGGCCGTGGATGAGCAGTTCTTC
TRBD1	TRBV6-5	few	TRBJ1-5	CASSDTGVNNQPQHF	TGTGCCAGCAGTGATACAGGGGTTAACAATCAGCCCCAGCATTTT
-	TRBV30	-	TRBJ1-4	CAWTVGGEKLFF	TGTGCCTGGACGGTAGGAGGGGAAAAACTGTTTTTT
-	TRBV5-4	few	TRBJ2-2	CASSLGLDYTGELFF	TGTGCCAGCAGCTTGGGACTGGACTACACCGGGGAGCTGTTTTTT
TRBD2	TRBV20-1	many	TRBJ2-3	CSAGLAGTDTQYF	TGCAGTGCCGGACTAGCTGGGACAGATACGCAGTATTTT
-	TRBV10-3	-	TRBJ1-2	CASRRDDGYTF	TGTGCCTCACGAAGAGATGATGGCTACACCTTC
-	TRBV7-2	once	TRBJ2-7	CASSLTRATEQYF	TGTGCCAGCAGCTTAACTAGAGCGACAGAGCAGTACTTC
-	TRBV12-3/TRBV12-4	few	TRBJ1-2	CASSLSSRYGYTF	TGTGCCAGCAGTTTATCCAGCAGATATGGCTACACCTTC
-	TRBV7-2	few	TRBJ2-1	CASSLEEASSYNEQFF	TGTGCCAGCAGCTTAGAGGAGGCTAGCTCCTACAATGAGCAGTTCTTC
-	TRBV6-5	few	TRBJ2-1	CASRPLGDHRYNEQFF	TGTGCCAGCAGACCCCTGGGGGACCACCGGTACAATGAGCAGTTCTTC
TRBD1	TRBV4-1	many	TRBJ2-2	CASSRLRGGQGRANTGELFF	TGCGCCAGCAGCCGGCTCAGAGGGGGACAGGGAAGGGCGAACACCGGGGAGCTGTTTTTT
-	TRBV9	-	TRBJ2-3	CASSVGSTQRTQYF	TGTGCCAGCAGCGTAGGCAGTACACAGAGGACGCAGTATTTT
-	TRBV2	few	TRBJ1-1	CASSGEANTEAFF	TGTGCCAGCAGTGGGGAAGCAAACACTGAAGCTTTCTTT
-	TRBV5-1	-	TRBJ2-7	CASSPGVSYEQYF	TGCGCCAGCAGCCCGGGGGTTTCCTACGAGCAGTACTTC
-	TRBV4-1	few	TRBJ2-3	CASSQDRRDTQYF	TGCGCCAGCAGCCAAGATAGGAGAGATACGCAGTATTTT
-	TRBV3-1	-	TRBJ2-1	CASSQDHSTTQFF	TGTGCCAGCAGCCAAGATCACTCCACCACCCAGTTCTTC
-	TRBV9	few	TRBJ1-1	CASSPSPNTEAFF	TGTGCCAGCAGCCCCTCCCCGAACACTGAAGCTTTCTTT
-	TRBV6-6	-	TRBJ2-3	CASSYPLALTDTQYF	TGTGCCAGCAGTTACCCACTAGCACTCACAGATACGCAGTATTTT
-	TRBV11-1	few	TRBJ1-1	CASSPRPTEAFF	TGTGCCAGCAGCCCGAGACCCACTGAAGCTTTCTTT
-	TRBV7-9	many	TRBJ2-1	CASSLAHSSYNEQFF	TGTGCCAGCAGCTTAGCGCACAGCTCCTACAATGAGCAGTTCTTC
-	TRBV20-1	-	TRBJ1-2	CSARNTVNYGYTF	TGCAGTGCTAGGAATACAGTGAACTATGGCTACACCTTC
TRBD2	TRBV7-9	-	TRBJ2-3	CASSLAGTSGASDTQYF	TGTGCCAGCAGCTTGGCCGGGACTAGCGGGGCGTCAGATACGCAGTATTTT
TRBD1	TRBV11-2	-	TRBJ2-1	CASSSRTGPYNEQFF	TGTGCCAGCAGCTCCCGGACAGGCCCCTACAATGAGCAGTTCTTC
-	TRBV2	few	TRBJ1-5	CASKWQGNQPQHF	TGTGCCAGCAAGTGGCAGGGTAATCAGCCCCAGCATTTT
TRBD1	TRBV25-1	many	TRBJ2-3	CASSDDRGTDTQYF	TGTGCCAGCAGTGACGACAGGGGCACAGATACGCAGTATTTT
TRBD1	TRBV12-3/TRBV12-4	many	TRBJ2-6	CASSRQGAGANVLTF	TGTGCCAGCAGTAGACAGGGCGCTGGGGCCAACGTCCTGACTTTC
-	TRBV20-1	many	TRBJ1-1	CSVREGLNTEAFF	TGCAGTGTTAGGGAGGGGCTCAACACTGAAGCTTTCTTT
-	TRBV9	-	TRBJ2-2	CASSVFGGPTGELFF	TGTGCCAGCAGCGTTTTCGGGGGCCCCACCGGGGAGCTGTTTTTT
TRBD2	TRBV9	-	TRBJ2-3	CASSVASGGIADTQYF	TGTGCCAGCAGCGTAGCTAGCGGGGGGATCGCAGATACGCAGTATTTT
TRBD2	TRBV20-1	medium-sized	TRBJ2-3	CSARTRLAAVPGDTQYF	TGCAGTGCTAGGACGAGACTAGCGGCCGTCCCGGGGGATACGCAGTATTTT
TRBD1	TRBV7-8	few	TRBJ2-4	CASSLGGQIDIQYF	TGTGCCAGCAGCTTAGGGGGACAGATAGACATTCAGTACTTC
-	TRBV28	many	TRBJ1-2	CASKGTLYGYTF	TGTGCCAGCAAGGGGACCCTCTATGGCTACACCTTC
TRBD1	TRBV12-3/TRBV12-4	few	TRBJ2-1	CATSGGRNEQFF	TGTGCCACCTCAGGGGGTCGGAATGAGCAGTTCTTC
TRBD2	TRBV7-3	-	TRBJ2-1	CASSPFKGLAGESNEQFF	TGTGCCAGCAGCCCCTTCAAGGGGCTAGCGGGAGAGAGTAATGAGCAGTTCTTC
-	TRBV2	few	TRBJ2-7	CASSNQGYEQYF	TGTGCCAGCAGTAATCAGGGCTACGAGCAGTACTTC
-	TRBV18	few	TRBJ1-1	CASSPLEAEAFF	TGTGCCAGCTCACCACTAGAGGCTGAAGCTTTCTTT
-	TRBV12-3/TRBV12-4	-	TRBJ2-1	CASSYRLSSYNEQFF	TGTGCCAGCAGCTACAGATTAAGCTCCTACAATGAGCAGTTCTTC
-	TRBV2	many	TRBJ2-7	CASTLGSSYEQYF	TGTGCCAGCACTTTAGGGAGCTCCTACGAGCAGTACTTC
-	TRBV27	few	TRBJ1-2	CASSPTGYGYTF	TGTGCCAGCAGTCCGACAGGCTATGGCTACACCTTC